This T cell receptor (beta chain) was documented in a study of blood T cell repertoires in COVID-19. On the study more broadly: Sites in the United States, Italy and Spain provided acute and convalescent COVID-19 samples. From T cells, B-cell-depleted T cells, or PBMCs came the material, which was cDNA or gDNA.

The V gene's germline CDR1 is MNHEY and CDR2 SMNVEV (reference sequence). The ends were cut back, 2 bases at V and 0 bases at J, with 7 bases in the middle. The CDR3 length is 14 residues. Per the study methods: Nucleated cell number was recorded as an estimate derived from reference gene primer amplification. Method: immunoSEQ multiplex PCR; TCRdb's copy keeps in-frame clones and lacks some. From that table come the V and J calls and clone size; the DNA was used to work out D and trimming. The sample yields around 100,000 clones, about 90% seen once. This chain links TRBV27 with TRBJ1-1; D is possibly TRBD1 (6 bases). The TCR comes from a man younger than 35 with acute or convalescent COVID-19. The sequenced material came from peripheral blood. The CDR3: CASSLGGMNTEAFF. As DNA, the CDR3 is TGTGCCAGCAGTTTAGGGGGCATGAACACTGAAGCTTTCTTT.